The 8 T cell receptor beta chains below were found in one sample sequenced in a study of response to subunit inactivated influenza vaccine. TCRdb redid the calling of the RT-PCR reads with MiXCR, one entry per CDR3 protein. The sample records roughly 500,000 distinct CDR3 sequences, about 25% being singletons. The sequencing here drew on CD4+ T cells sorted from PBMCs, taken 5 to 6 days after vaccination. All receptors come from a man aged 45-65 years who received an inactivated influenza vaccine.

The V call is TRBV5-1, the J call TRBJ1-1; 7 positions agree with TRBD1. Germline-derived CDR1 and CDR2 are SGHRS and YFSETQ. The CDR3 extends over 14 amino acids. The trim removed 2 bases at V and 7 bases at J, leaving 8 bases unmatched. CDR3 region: CASSFSGTALEAFF. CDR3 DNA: TGCGCCAGCAGCTTTTCCGGGACAGCGCTTGAAGCTTTCTTT.

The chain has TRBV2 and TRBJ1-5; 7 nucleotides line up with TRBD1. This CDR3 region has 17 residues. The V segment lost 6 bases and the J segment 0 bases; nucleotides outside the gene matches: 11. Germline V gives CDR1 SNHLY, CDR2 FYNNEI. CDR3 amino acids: CASSPTGTAYSNQPQHF. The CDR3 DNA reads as TGTGCCAGCAGCCCGACCGGGACAGCTTATAGCAATCAGCCCCAGCATTTT.

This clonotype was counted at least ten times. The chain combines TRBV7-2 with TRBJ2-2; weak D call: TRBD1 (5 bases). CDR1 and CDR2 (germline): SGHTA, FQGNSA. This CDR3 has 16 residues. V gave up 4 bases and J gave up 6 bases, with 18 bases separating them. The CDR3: CASSSRAPQLPGELFF. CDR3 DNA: TGTGCCAGCAGCTCCAGGGCGCCCCAATTACCCGGGGAGCTGTTTTTT. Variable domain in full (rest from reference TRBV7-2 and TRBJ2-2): GAGVSQSPSNKVTEKGKDVELRCDPISGHTALYWYRQSLGQGLEFLIYFQGNSAPDKSGLPSDRFSAERTGGSVSTLTIQRTQQEDSAVYLCASSSRAPQLPGELFFGEGSRLTVL.

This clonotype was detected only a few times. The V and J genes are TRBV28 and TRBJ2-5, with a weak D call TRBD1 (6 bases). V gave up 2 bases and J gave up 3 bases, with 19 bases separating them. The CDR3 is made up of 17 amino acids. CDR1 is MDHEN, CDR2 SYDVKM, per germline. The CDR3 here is CASSLLRGVGYEETQYF. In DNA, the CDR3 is TGTGCCAGCAGTTTACTCAGGGGTGTCGGGTATGAAGAGACCCAGTACTTC.

The DNA of the CDR3 is TGCAGCGTTGATATGCAGGCCACCGGGGAGCTGTTTTTT. Protein product: CSVDMQATGELFF. The genes are TRBV29-1 and TRBJ2-2; D unresolved. Trimming removed 3 bases at V and 4 bases at J, with 9 bases between. The CDR3 covers 13 residues. Germline V CDR1 and CDR2: SQVTM, ANQGSEA.

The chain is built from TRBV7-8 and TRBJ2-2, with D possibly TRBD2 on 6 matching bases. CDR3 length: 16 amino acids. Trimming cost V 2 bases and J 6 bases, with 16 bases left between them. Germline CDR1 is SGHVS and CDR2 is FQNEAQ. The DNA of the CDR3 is TGTGCCAGCAGCTTATTGGGGGGTAGCAGGTCCGGGGAGCTGTTTTTT. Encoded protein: CASSLLGGSRSGELFF. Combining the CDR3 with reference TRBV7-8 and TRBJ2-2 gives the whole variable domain GAGVSQSPRYKVAKRGQDVALRCDPISGHVSLFWYQQALGQGPEFLTYFQNEAQLDKSGLPSDRFFAERPEGSVSTLKIQRTQQEDSAVYLCASSLLGGSRSGELFFGEGSRLTVL.

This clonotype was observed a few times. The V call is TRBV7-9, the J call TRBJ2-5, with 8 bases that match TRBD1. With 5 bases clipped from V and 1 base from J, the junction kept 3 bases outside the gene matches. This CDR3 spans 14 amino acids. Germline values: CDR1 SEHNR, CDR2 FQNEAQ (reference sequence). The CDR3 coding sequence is TGTGCCAGCAGCGCGGACAGGGCCCAAGAGACCCAGTACTTC. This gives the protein CASSADRAQETQYF.

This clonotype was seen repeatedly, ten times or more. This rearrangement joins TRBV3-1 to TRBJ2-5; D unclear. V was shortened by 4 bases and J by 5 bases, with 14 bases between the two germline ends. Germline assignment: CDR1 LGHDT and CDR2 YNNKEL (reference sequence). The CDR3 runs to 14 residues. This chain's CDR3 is CASSPRQVGETQYF. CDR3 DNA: TGTGCCAGCAGCCCCCGGCAGGTGGGGGAGACCCAGTACTTC.